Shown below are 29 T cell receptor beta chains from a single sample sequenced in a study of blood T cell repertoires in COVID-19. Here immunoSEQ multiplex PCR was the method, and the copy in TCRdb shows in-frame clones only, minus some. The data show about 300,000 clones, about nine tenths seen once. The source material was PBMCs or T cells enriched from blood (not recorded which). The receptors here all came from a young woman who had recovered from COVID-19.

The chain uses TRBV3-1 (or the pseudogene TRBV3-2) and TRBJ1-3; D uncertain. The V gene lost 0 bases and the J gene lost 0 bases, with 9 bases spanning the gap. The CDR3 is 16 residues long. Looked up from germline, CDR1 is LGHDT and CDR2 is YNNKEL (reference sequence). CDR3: CASSQDPGGSGNTIYF. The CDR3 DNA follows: TGTGCCAGCAGCCAAGACCCGGGAGGCTCTGGAAACACCATATATTTT.

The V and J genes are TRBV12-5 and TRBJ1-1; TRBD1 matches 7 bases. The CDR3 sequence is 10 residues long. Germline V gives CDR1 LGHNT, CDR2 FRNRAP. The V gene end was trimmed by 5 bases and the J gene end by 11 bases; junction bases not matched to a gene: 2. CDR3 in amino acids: CASGDRVAFF. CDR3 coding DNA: TGTGCTAGTGGTGACAGGGTGGCTTTCTTT.

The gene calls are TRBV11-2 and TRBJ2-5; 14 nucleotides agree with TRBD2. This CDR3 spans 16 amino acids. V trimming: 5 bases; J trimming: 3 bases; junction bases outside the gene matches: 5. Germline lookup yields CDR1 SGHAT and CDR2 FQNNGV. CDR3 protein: CASSDPGLAGEETQYF. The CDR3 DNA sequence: TGTGCCAGCAGCGACCCGGGACTAGCGGGGGAAGAGACCCAGTACTTC.

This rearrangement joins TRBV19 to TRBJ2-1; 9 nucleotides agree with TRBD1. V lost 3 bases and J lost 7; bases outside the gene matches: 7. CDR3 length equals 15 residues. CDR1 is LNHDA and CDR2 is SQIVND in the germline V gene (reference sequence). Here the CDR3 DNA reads TGTGCCAGTAGTATGCTCGGGGACAGGGCTAATGAGCAGTTCTTC. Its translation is CASSMLGDRANEQFF.

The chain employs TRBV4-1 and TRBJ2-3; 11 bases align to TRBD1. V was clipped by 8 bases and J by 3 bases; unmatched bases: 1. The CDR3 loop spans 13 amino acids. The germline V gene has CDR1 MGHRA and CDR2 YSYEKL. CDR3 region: CASGTGGTDTQYF. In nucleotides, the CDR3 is TGCGCCAGCGGGACAGGGGGGACAGATACGCAGTATTTT.

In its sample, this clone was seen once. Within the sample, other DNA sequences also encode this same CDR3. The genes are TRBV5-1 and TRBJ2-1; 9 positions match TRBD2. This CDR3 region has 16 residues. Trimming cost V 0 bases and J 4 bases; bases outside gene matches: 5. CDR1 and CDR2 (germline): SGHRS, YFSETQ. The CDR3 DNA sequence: TGCGCCAGCAGCTTGGCTGCGGGGGGGAGTTACAATGAGCAGTTCTTC. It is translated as CASSLAAGGSYNEQFF.

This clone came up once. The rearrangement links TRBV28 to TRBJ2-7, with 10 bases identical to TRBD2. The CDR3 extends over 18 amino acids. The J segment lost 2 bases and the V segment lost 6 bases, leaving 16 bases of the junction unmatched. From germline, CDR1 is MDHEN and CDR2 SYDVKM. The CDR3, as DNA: TGTGCCAGCAGCCCAGGCGGGCTAGCGGGAGCCGAACCCTACGAGCAGTACTTC. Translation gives CASSPGGLAGAEPYEQYF.

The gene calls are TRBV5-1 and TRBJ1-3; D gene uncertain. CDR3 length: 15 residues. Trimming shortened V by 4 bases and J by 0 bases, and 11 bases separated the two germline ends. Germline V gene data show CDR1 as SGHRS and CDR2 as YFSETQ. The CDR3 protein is CASSPRESSGNTIYF. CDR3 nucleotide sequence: TGCGCCAGCAGCCCCCGGGAGAGCTCTGGAAACACCATATATTTT.

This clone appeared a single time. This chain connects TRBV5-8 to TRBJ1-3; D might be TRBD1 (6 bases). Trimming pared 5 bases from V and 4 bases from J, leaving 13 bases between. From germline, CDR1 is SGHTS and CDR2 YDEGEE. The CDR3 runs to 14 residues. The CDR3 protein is CASRLAGDGNTIYF. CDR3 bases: TGTGCCAGCAGGCTGGCAGGGGACGGAAACACCATATATTTT.

The DNA of the CDR3 is TGTGCCACCAGCGGGTCGGACAGGCAGCTCTATGGCTACACCTTC. Encoded protein: CATSGSDRQLYGYTF. The rearrangement uses TRBV15 and TRBJ1-2, with 7 bases matching TRBD1. The CDR3 is 15 residues long. The germline CDR1 and CDR2 sequences are LNHNV and YYDKDF (reference sequence). The trim removed 5 bases at V and 4 bases at J, leaving 10 bases unmatched.

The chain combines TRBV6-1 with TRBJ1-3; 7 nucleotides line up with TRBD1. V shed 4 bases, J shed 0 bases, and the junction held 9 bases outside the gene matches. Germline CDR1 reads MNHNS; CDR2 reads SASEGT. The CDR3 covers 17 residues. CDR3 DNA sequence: TGTGCCAGCAGTGGACAGGGTTGGGCCAACTCTGGAAACACCATATATTTT. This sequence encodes CASSGQGWANSGNTIYF.

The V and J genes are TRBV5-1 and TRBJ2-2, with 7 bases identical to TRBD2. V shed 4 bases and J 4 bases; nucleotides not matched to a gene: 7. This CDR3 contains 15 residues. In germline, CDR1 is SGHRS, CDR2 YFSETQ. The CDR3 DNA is TGCGCCAGCAGCCCGGGGGGTAGCGTCACCGGGGAGCTGTTTTTT. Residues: CASSPGGSVTGELFF.

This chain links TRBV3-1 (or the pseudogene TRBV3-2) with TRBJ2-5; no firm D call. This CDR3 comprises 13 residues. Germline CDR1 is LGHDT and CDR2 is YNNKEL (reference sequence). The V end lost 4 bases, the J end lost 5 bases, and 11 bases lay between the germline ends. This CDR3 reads CASSRRSGETQYF. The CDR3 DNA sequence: TGTGCCAGCAGCCGGAGAAGTGGGGAGACCCAGTACTTC.

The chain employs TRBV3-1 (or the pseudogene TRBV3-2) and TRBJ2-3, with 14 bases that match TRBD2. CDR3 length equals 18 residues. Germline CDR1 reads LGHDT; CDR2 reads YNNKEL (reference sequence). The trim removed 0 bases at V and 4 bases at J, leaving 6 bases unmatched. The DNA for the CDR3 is TGTGCCAGCAGCCAAGAATCGGGGACTAGCGGGAGTCCAGATACGCAGTATTTT. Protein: CASSQESGTSGSPDTQYF.

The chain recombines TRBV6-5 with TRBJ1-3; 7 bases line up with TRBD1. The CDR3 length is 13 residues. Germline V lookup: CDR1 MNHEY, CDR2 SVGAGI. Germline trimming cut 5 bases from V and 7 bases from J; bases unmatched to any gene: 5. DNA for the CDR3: TGTGCCAGCAGTCGACAGGGTGGGAACACCATATATTTT. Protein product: CASSRQGGNTIYF.

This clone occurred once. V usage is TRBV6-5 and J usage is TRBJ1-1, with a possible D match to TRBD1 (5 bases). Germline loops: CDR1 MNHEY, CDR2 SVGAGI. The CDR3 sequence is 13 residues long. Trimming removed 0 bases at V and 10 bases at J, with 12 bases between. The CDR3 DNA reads TGTGCCAGCAGTTACTCCCCGGGGCGGGGAGCTTTCTTT. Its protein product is CASSYSPGRGAFF.

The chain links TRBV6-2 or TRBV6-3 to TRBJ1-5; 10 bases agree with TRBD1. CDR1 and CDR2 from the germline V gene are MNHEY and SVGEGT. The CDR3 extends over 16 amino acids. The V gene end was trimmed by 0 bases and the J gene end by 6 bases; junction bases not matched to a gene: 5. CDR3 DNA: TGTGCCAGCAGTTACTCGATGACAGGGGGCGGTCAGCCCCAGCATTTT. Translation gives CASSYSMTGGGQPQHF.

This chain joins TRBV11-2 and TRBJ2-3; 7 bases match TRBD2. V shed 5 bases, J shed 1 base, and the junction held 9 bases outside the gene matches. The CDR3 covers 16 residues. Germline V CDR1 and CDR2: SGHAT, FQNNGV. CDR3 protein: CASSPPGLAGTDTQYF. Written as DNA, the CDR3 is TGTGCCAGCAGCCCACCCGGGCTAGCGGGCACAGATACGCAGTATTTT.

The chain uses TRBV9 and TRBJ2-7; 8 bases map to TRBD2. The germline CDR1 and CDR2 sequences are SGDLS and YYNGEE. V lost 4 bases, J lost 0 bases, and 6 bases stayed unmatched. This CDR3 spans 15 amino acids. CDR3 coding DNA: TGTGCCAGCAGCCCGGGGGGGACACCCTCCTACGAGCAGTACTTC. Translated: CASSPGGTPSYEQYF.

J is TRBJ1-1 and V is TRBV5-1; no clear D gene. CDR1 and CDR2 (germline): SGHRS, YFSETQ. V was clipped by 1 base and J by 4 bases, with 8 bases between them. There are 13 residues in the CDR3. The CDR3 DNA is TGCGCCAGCAGCTTGAATCGGGGCACTGAAGCTTTCTTT. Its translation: CASSLNRGTEAFF. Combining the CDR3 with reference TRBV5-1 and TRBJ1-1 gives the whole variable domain KAGVTQTPRYLIKTRGQQVTLSCSPISGHRSVSWYQQTPGQGLQFLFEYFSETQRNKGNFPGRFSGRQFSNSRSEMNVSTLELGDSALYLCASSLNRGTEAFFGQGTRLTVV.

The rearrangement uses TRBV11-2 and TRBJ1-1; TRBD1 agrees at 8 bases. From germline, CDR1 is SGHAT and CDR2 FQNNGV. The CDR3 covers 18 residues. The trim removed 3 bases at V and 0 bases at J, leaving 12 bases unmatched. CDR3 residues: CASSFPVAWDRLNTEAFF. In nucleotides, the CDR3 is TGTGCCAGCAGCTTCCCCGTCGCCTGGGACAGGCTGAACACTGAAGCTTTCTTT.

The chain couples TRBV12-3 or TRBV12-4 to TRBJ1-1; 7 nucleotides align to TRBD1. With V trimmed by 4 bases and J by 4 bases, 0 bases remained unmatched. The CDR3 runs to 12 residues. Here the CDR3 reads CASSSGGTEAFF. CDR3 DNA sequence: TGTGCCAGCAGTTCAGGGGGCACTGAAGCTTTCTTT.

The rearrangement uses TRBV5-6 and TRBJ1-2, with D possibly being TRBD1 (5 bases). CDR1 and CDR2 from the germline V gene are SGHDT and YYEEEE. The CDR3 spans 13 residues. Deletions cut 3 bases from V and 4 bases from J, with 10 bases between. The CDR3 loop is CASSSTVPYGYTF. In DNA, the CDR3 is TGTGCCAGCAGCTCGACAGTTCCCTATGGCTACACCTTC.

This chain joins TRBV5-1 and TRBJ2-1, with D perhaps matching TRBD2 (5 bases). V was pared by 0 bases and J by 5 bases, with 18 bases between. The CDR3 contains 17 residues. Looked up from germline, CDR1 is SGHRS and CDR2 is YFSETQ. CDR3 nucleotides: TGCGCCAGCAGCTTGGCCTCGGCAGGAGGTGGTAACAATGAGCAGTTCTTC. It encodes CASSLASAGGGNNEQFF.

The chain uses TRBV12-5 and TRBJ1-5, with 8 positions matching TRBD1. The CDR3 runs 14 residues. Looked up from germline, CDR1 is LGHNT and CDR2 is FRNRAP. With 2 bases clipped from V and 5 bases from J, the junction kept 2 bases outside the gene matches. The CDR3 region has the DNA TGTGCTAGTGGTTTGACAGGGGGATATCAGCCCCAGCATTTT. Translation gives CASGLTGGYQPQHF.

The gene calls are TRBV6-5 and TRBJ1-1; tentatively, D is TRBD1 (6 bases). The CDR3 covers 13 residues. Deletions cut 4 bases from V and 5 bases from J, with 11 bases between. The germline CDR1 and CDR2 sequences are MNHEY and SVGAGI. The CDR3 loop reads CASSSYRVTEAFF. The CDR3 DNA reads TGTGCCAGCAGTTCGTACAGGGTAACTGAAGCTTTCTTT.

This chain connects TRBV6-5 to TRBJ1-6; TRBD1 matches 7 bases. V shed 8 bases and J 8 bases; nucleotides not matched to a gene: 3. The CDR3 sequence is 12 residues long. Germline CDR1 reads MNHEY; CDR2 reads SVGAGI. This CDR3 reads CASGRGDSPLHF. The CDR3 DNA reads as TGTGCCAGCGGCAGGGGGGATTCACCCCTCCACTTT.

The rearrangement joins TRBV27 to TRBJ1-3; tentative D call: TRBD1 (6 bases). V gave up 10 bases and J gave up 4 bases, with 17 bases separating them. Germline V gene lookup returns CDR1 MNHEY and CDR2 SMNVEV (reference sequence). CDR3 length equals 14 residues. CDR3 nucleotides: TGTGCCACCGATCCCAGGGGTGCCGGAAACACCATATATTTT. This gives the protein CATDPRGAGNTIYF.

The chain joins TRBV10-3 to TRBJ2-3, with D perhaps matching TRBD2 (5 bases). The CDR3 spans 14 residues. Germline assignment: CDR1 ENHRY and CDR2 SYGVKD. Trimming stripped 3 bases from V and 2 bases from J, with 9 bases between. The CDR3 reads CAISDLASTDTQYF. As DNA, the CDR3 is TGTGCCATCAGTGACCTAGCATCCACAGATACGCAGTATTTT.